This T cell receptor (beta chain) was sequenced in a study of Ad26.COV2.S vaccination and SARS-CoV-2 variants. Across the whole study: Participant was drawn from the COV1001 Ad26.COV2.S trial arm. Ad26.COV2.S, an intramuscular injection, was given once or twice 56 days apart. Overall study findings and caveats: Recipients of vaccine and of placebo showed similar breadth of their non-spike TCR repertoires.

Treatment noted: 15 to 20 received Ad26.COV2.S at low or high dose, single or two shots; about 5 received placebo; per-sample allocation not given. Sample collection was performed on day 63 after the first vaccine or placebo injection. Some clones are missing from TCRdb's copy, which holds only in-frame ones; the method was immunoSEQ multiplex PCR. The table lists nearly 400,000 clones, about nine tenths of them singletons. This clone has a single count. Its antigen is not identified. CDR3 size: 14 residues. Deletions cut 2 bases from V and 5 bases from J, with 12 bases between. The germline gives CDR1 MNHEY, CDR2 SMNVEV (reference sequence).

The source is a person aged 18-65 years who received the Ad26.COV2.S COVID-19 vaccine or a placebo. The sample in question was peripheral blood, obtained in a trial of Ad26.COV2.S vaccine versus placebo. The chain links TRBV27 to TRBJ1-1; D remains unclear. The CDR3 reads CASSLRRSGTEAFF. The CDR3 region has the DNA TGTGCCAGCAGTTTACGCAGGTCGGGGACTGAAGCTTTCTTT.